The next 2 T cell receptor beta chains were all read from a single sample in a study of response to subunit inactivated influenza vaccine. Each CDR3 protein gets one entry after TCRdb re-called the RT-PCR reads with MiXCR. The table records about 300,000 distinct CDR3 sequences, 21% of them present only once. Sequencing was performed on PBMCs from blood, taken around 22 months after vaccination. The source is a man in his fifties or sixties who received an inactivated influenza vaccine.

This clonotype showed up just a few times. The chain has TRBV20-1 and TRBJ1-5; 9 positions agree with TRBD1. The CDR3 sequence is 13 residues long. The germline gives CDR1 DFQATT, CDR2 SNEGSKA (reference sequence). Trimming removed 5 bases from V and 9 bases from J; junction bases left unmatched: 8. The CDR3, as DNA: TGCAGTGCTCGTGGACAGGGGAGGTGGCCCCAGCATTTT. Protein: CSARGQGRWPQHF.

The chain recombines TRBV5-6 with TRBJ1-6; D unclear. CDR1 and CDR2 (germline): SGHDT, YYEEEE. The CDR3 has 15 residues. Trimming left V 0 bases short and J 8 bases short, with 12 bases between. CDR3 bases: TGTGCCAGCAGCTTGGTACCTCCCCGGGATTCACCCCTCCACTTT. This gives the protein CASSLVPPRDSPLHF.